The T cell receptor (beta chain) under discussion was sequenced for a study of T cell responses to AZD1222 COVID-19 vaccine. Background on the study: Doses given second, at about 4 or about 12 weeks, were pooled. Broader study findings: Among the donors, most were white British and more were female, and clonal diversity was possibly underestimated. At baseline, just a handful of AZD1222 recipients tested seropositive.

The CDR3 is 14 residues long. Trimming cost V 4 bases and J 4 bases; bases outside gene matches: 7. CDR1 SGHNT and CDR2 YYREEE come from the germline V gene (reference sequence). Assay: immunoSEQ multiplex PCR; the TCRdb copy retains only in-frame clones and omits some. The sample contains some 87,000 clones, 75% to 90% of which appear only once. About this clone: Its specificity is not known.

The clonotype originates from an adult in good health. The sample here was peripheral blood, taken on day 0 of AZD1222 vaccination. The chain carries TRBV5-4 and TRBJ1-2; TRBD1 matches 7 bases. CDR3 nucleotides: TGTGCCAGCAGCCGGGGGGACAGTCCCTATGGCTACACCTTC. Amino acid sequence: CASSRGDSPYGYTF.